This TCR beta chain stems from a study of blood T cell repertoires in COVID-19. The germline V gene encodes CDR1 KGHSH and CDR2 LQKENI. CDR3 length equals 16 residues. V trimming: 3 bases; J trimming: 3 bases; junction bases outside the gene matches: 8. The authors' processing: Nucleated cell counts were estimated from reference gene primer amplification. TCRdb's copy holds only in-frame clones and misses some; the assay was immunoSEQ multiplex PCR. That table gives V, J and clone size, and the DNA gave D and trimming. Here the sample spans approximately 140,000 clones, about four fifths being singletons.

The sample was peripheral blood. This chain connects TRBV18 to TRBJ2-5; 9 positions agree with TRBD1. This clonotype originated in a human donor in a cohort sampled during active COVID-19. The CDR3 is CASSPRLGQGEETQYF. In nucleotides, the CDR3 is TGTGCCAGCTCACCGAGATTGGGACAGGGAGAAGAGACCCAGTACTTC.